This is a list of T cell receptor beta chains from one sample in a study of identical twins. TCRdb re-analysed the 5' RACE reads in MiXCR, keeping a single row per CDR3 protein. The sample consists of roughly 250,000 distinct CDR3 sequences, around 15% of them appearing once. The sequenced material came from memory (CD45RO+) T cells sorted from blood. These receptors originate from a woman aged 18-29 years in good health. Both conserved end residues are part of each CDR3. The order of the fields is J gene, V gene, D gene, clone size, CDR3 protein, CDR3 DNA. A D gene is named only where the DNA matches it firmly. Clone size is not always given. Where it is, it says once, few, many or a class for expanded clones.

>TRBJ2-3|TRBV20-1|TRBD2|.
CSAASSGFTDTQYF
TGCAGTGCGGCTTCTAGCGGGTTCACAGATACGCAGTATTTT
>TRBJ2-2|TRBV3-1|TRBD2|few
CASTNGRTGELFF
TGTGCCAGCACGAACGGGAGGACCGGGGAGCTGTTTTTT
>TRBJ2-6|TRBV7-2|.|many
CASSSGGGANVLTF
TGTGCCAGCAGCTCAGGCGGTGGGGCCAACGTCCTGACTTTC
>TRBJ2-5|TRBV9|.|few
CASSVWGQEETQYF
TGTGCCAGCAGCGTATGGGGACAAGAAGAGACCCAGTACTTC
>TRBJ2-4|TRBV7-2|.|many
CASSLQGAKNIQYF
TGTGCCAGCAGCCTGCAGGGGGCCAAAAACATTCAGTACTTC
>TRBJ2-3|TRBV6-1|.|.
CASTGDADTQYF
TGTGCCAGCACAGGGGATGCAGATACGCAGTATTTT
>TRBJ1-5|TRBV11-2|.|few
CASSSGQISNQPQHF
TGTGCCAGCAGCTCTGGACAGATTAGCAATCAGCCCCAGCATTTT
>TRBJ2-7|TRBV28|.|.
CASIRGATYEQYF
TGTGCCAGCATCAGGGGGGCAACCTACGAGCAGTACTTC
>TRBJ2-5|TRBV20-1|.|many
CSAERGVETQYF
TGCAGTGCTGAGCGAGGCGTTGAGACCCAGTACTTC
>TRBJ2-7|TRBV3-1|TRBD2|few
CASSRRTSGGGEQYF
TGTGCCAGCAGCCGGCGGACTAGCGGGGGCGGTGAGCAGTACTTC
>TRBJ2-1|TRBV6-1|TRBD2|.
CASTILAGGVNEQFF
TGTGCCAGCACAATCCTAGCGGGAGGGGTCAATGAGCAGTTCTTC
>TRBJ2-3|TRBV20-1|TRBD2|.
CSARGGTSGTSTDTQYF
TGCAGTGCTAGAGGGGGGACCAGCGGGACTAGCACAGATACGCAGTATTTT
>TRBJ1-2|TRBV20-1|.|few
CSAIPGFSGTSYGYTF
TGCAGTGCTATTCCTGGTTTCTCAGGAACGAGCTATGGCTACACCTTC
>TRBJ2-5|TRBV5-1|TRBD1|many
CASRGQGQTQYF
TGCGCCAGCCGCGGACAGGGGCAGACCCAGTACTTC
>TRBJ1-1|TRBV5-1|.|.
CASSLVESYTEAFF
TGCGCCAGCAGCTTGGTAGAATCTTACACTGAAGCTTTCTTT
>TRBJ1-5|TRBV6-5|.|.
CASSYVTVNQPQHF
TGTGCCAGCAGTTACGTGACAGTTAATCAGCCCCAGCATTTT
>TRBJ1-1|TRBV11-2|.|.
CASSAPRGGRYPNTEAFF
TGTGCCAGCAGCGCGCCACGCGGGGGGCGATATCCCAACACTGAAGCTTTCTTT
>TRBJ2-3|TRBV24-1|.|few
CATSESGLGTDTQYF
TGTGCCACCAGTGAATCGGGACTCGGCACAGATACGCAGTATTTT